This TCR beta chain was profiled in a study of identical twins. TCRdb called the 5' RACE reads again in MiXCR, with one record for every CDR3 protein. Of roughly 770,000 distinct CDR3 sequences listed, approximately 18% were seen once; the top ten hold around 13%. From germline, CDR1 is SGDLS and CDR2 YYNGEE. The CDR3 consists of 16 residues. Concerning this clonotype: Its specificity is unknown. The junction differs from germline at one of its ends, possibly a read error.

Findings and limits, study-wide: Beta out-of-frame sequences displayed a weaker excess of sharing between twins. Abundant cord blood beta clonotypes carried fewer insertions; memory repertoires showed none.

This sample was shared with a second study, whose subject was T cells expressing NK-cell markers.

This sequence originates from a woman aged 18-29 years in good health. The sequenced sample consisted of PBMCs. The genes are TRBV9 and TRBJ2-1, with D perhaps matching TRBD1 (5 bases). CDR3 in DNA: TGTGCCAGCAGCCCCAGGGAAAGGAGTGGTAGCAATGAGCTGTTCTTC. This gives the protein CASSPRERSGSNELFF.